The rows below give T cell receptor beta chains drawn from one sample of a study of cytomegalovirus exposure and HLA in healthy donors. Sequencing was performed with immunoSEQ multiplex PCR; in TCRdb, only in-frame clones are kept and a portion is missing. The sample has 240,000 or so clones; over 80% are singletons. The specimen sequenced was PBMCs. All receptors come from a woman aged 40 to 49 in good health and CMV-seropositive. The CDR3 runs from the conserved cysteine through the conserved F or W. D genes are given only for firm matches. For some rows the clone size is stated as once, few or many, or as a class when expanded; others skip it.

clone size | J gene | D gene | V gene | CDR3 protein | CDR3 DNA
once | TRBJ2-1 | TRBD2 | TRBV5-8 | CASSPRGGTYNEQFF | TGTGCCAGCAGCCCCCGGGGGGGGACCTACAATGAGCAGTTCTTC
few | TRBJ1-2 | - | TRBV4-2 | CASSQASSSANYGYTF | TGTGCCAGCAGCCAGGCTAGTTCGAGCGCTAACTATGGCTACACCTTC
- | TRBJ2-2 | TRBD2 | TRBV19 | CASSIGGVDTGELFF | TGTGCCAGTAGTATCGGGGGGGTCGACACCGGGGAGCTGTTTTTT
few | TRBJ2-2 | - | TRBV19 | CASSTHQENTGELFF | TGTGCCAGTAGTACACACCAGGAGAACACCGGGGAGCTGTTTTTT
once | TRBJ2-1 | TRBD2 | TRBV19 | CASSFLAGKGTYNEQFF | TGTGCCAGTAGTTTCCTAGCGGGGAAGGGGACCTACAATGAGCAGTTCTTC
- | TRBJ1-1 | TRBD1 | TRBV6-5 | CASSYTQGAGVTEAFF | TGTGCCAGCAGTTATACACAGGGGGCCGGCGTAACTGAAGCTTTCTTT
- | TRBJ1-1 | - | TRBV7-2 | CASSFRVATEAFF | TGTGCCAGCAGCTTCAGGGTCGCCACTGAAGCTTTCTTT
- | TRBJ2-4 | TRBD2 | TRBV7-2 | CASSPGLAASINIQYF | TGTGCCAGCAGCCCGGGACTAGCAGCCAGCATAAACATTCAGTACTTC
- | TRBJ1-2 | - | TRBV5-4 | CASSFAGVNYGYTF | TGTGCCAGCAGCTTCGCAGGGGTAAACTATGGCTACACCTTC
- | TRBJ1-1 | - | TRBV18 | CASQGGMNTEAFF | TGTGCCAGCCAGGGAGGAATGAACACTGAAGCTTTCTTT
- | TRBJ1-3 | TRBD1 | TRBV9 | CASSPNLQGNGGNTIYF | TGTGCCAGCAGCCCCAATTTACAGGGGAACGGTGGAAACACCATATATTTT
- | TRBJ2-7 | TRBD1 | TRBV6-1 | CASSDSGTGGREQYF | TGTGCCAGCAGTGACTCCGGGACAGGGGGTCGCGAGCAGTACTTC
- | TRBJ1-1 | - | TRBV4-2 | CASNPGLMNTEAFF | TGTGCCAGCAACCCAGGGCTGATGAACACTGAAGCTTTCTTT
few | TRBJ2-7 | - | TRBV29-1 | CSVEDLPDSSGEQYF | TGCAGCGTTGAAGACCTCCCAGACTCGTCGGGCGAGCAGTACTTC
- | TRBJ1-1 | - | TRBV5-8 | CASSLSGVETFF | TGTGCCAGCAGCTTGTCAGGGGTCGAGACTTTCTTT
- | TRBJ2-6 | - | TRBV5-6 | CASPRPTGRSGANVLTF | TGTGCCAGCCCAAGGCCGACAGGACGCTCTGGGGCCAACGTCCTGACTTTC
few | TRBJ1-5 | - | TRBV4-2 | CASSQDSGGHQPQHF | TGTGCCAGCAGCCAAGATAGCGGGGGACATCAGCCCCAGCATTTT
few | TRBJ1-5 | - | TRBV13 | CASSLGGRGNNQPQHF | TGTGCCAGCAGCTTAGGGGGGAGGGGTAACAATCAGCCCCAGCATTTT
- | TRBJ1-1 | TRBD1 | TRBV19 | CASSITPGQKAEAFF | TGTGCCAGTAGTATAACACCGGGACAGAAGGCTGAAGCTTTCTTT
- | TRBJ2-7 | TRBD1 | TRBV10-2 | CASSSTGDSSYEQYF | TGCGCCAGCAGCTCGACAGGGGACAGCTCCTACGAGCAGTACTTC
- | TRBJ2-1 | - | TRBV30 | CACTPGWTREQFF | TGTGCCTGTACCCCTGGATGGACACGTGAGCAGTTCTTC
- | TRBJ2-6 | - | TRBV7-2 | CASSSQGQGANVLTF | TGTGCCAGCAGCTCTCAGGGGCAGGGGGCCAACGTCCTGACTTTC
once | TRBJ2-2 | - | TRBV7-9 | CSSSFISGRGAGELFF | TGTTCCAGCAGCTTCATATCCGGCAGGGGCGCCGGGGAGCTGTTTTTT
- | TRBJ1-2 | - | TRBV10-3 | CAISVQEGYGYTF | TGTGCCATCAGCGTCCAGGAGGGTTATGGCTACACCTTC
- | TRBJ2-7 | TRBD2 | TRBV11-1 | CASSYTLAEEQYF | TGTGCCAGCAGCTACACCCTAGCGGAGGAGCAGTACTTC
- | TRBJ1-5 | - | TRBV7-9 | CASSLNEAPWPQHF | TGTGCCAGCAGCTTAAATGAGGCGCCGTGGCCCCAGCATTTT
- | TRBJ2-1 | TRBD2 | TRBV6-1 | CATRTSGVYEQFF | TGTGCCACCCGGACTAGCGGGGTTTATGAGCAGTTCTTC
- | TRBJ2-3 | TRBD2 | TRBV30 | CAWTKLAGHIGDTQYF | TGTGCCTGGACGAAACTAGCGGGCCATATAGGGGATACGCAGTATTTT
- | TRBJ1-2 | TRBD1 | TRBV27 | CASSLKAGTGTGYTF | TGTGCCAGCAGTTTAAAAGCCGGGACAGGGACTGGCTACACCTTC
once | TRBJ2-7 | TRBD1 | TRBV27 | CASSLLGRTGSYEQYF | TGTGCCAGCAGTTTATTAGGGAGGACAGGGAGCTACGAGCAGTACTTC
- | TRBJ2-7 | TRBD1 | TRBV29-1 | CSVAGTAYEQYF | TGCAGCGTGGCCGGGACAGCCTACGAGCAGTACTTC
once | TRBJ2-1 | TRBD2 | TRBV19 | CASSPASGRYNEQFF | TGTGCCAGTAGTCCCGCTAGCGGGAGGTACAATGAGCAGTTCTTC
- | TRBJ2-5 | TRBD2 | TRBV19 | CASSNRLAGAKETQYF | TGTGCCAGTAGTAATCGACTAGCGGGGGCCAAAGAGACCCAGTACTTC
- | TRBJ2-7 | TRBD1 | TRBV19 | CASSLGQGDYEQYF | TGTGCCAGTAGTTTGGGACAGGGGGACTACGAGCAGTACTTC
few | TRBJ2-7 | - | TRBV12-5 | CASAPPGGQTVSYEQYF | TGTGCTAGTGCCCCCCCAGGTGGACAGACAGTCTCCTACGAGCAGTACTTC
- | TRBJ1-4 | TRBD1 | TRBV28 | CASSTQGVREKLFF | TGTGCCAGCAGTACCCAGGGGGTTAGAGAAAAACTGTTTTTT
few | TRBJ2-3 | TRBD2 | TRBV4-3 | CASSRTGTSGGYTDTQYF | TGCGCCAGCAGCCGAACCGGGACTAGCGGAGGTTACACAGATACGCAGTATTTT
few | TRBJ1-1 | - | TRBV11-3 | CASQWGFMNTEAFF | TGTGCCAGCCAGTGGGGCTTTATGAACACTGAAGCTTTCTTT
once | TRBJ1-3 | - | TRBV5-4 | CASSMPGEEAGNTIYF | TGTGCCAGCAGCATGCCGGGAGAGGAAGCTGGAAACACCATATATTTT
- | TRBJ1-1 | - | TRBV6-1 | CATHRQDWNTEAFF | TGTGCCACCCACAGACAGGATTGGAACACTGAAGCTTTCTTT
- | TRBJ1-1 | - | TRBV7-9 | CASSSERGTEAFF | TGTGCCAGCAGCTCCGAGCGAGGGACTGAAGCTTTCTTT
- | TRBJ2-1 | - | TRBV11-3 | CASSSGPQLGGQFF | TGTGCCAGCAGCTCGGGACCTCAGTTGGGGGGGCAGTTCTTC
- | TRBJ1-6 | - | TRBV5-1 | CASSLDGNSYNSPLHF | TGCGCCAGCAGCTTGGACGGGAACTCCTATAATTCACCCCTCCACTTT
- | TRBJ1-2 | - | TRBV29-1 | CSVEEAGTNYGYTF | TGCAGCGTTGAAGAGGCAGGGACTAACTATGGCTACACCTTC
few | TRBJ2-4 | - | TRBV30 | CAWTGVGPGKNIQYF | TGTGCCTGGACAGGGGTCGGGCCCGGCAAAAACATTCAGTACTTC
few | TRBJ1-5 | TRBD1 | TRBV2 | CASSDPLGQGKGQPQHF | TGTGCCAGCAGTGACCCCCTCGGACAGGGTAAGGGTCAGCCCCAGCATTTT
- | TRBJ2-7 | TRBD1 | TRBV29-1 | CSVLGQAYEQYF | TGCAGCGTTCTCGGACAGGCCTACGAGCAGTACTTC
- | TRBJ1-2 | - | TRBV30 | CAWSVRRGVGYTF | TGTGCCTGGAGTGTACGCAGGGGCGTAGGCTACACCTTC
- | TRBJ1-2 | - | TRBV6-6 | CASSDRNYGYTF | TGTGCCAGCAGCGACAGGAACTATGGCTACACCTTC
- | TRBJ2-5 | - | TRBV4-1 | CASSQVRGPLRETQYF | TGCGCCAGCAGCCAAGTGAGAGGGCCTCTGCGAGAGACCCAGTACTTC
once | TRBJ2-6 | - | TRBV9 | CASSASQWGGTGSPGANVLTF | TGTGCCAGCAGCGCATCCCAGTGGGGAGGGACAGGTTCTCCCGGGGCCAACGTCCTGACTTTC
- | TRBJ2-7 | TRBD2 | TRBV30 | CAWDRLAGGYEQYF | TGTGCCTGGGACCGACTAGCGGGGGGGTACGAGCAGTACTTC
once | TRBJ1-3 | - | TRBV5-8 | CASSLVTGYTSGNTIYF | TGTGCCAGCAGCTTGGTCACAGGGTACACCTCTGGAAACACCATATATTTT